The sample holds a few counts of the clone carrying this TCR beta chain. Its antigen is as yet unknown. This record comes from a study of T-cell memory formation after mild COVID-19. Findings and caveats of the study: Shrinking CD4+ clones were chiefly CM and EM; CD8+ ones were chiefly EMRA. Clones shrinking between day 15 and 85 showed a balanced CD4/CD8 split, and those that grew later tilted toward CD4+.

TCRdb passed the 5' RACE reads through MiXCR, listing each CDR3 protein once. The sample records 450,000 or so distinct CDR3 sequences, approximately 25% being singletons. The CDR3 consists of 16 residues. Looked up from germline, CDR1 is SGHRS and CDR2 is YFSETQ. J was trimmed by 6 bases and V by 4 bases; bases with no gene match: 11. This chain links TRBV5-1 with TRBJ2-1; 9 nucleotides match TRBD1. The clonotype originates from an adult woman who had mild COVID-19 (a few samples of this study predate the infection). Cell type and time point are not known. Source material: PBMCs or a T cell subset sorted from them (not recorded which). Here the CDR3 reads CASSGAPGQGSNEQFF. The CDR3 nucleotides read TGCGCCAGCAGCGGAGCACCGGGACAGGGCAGCAATGAGCAGTTCTTC.